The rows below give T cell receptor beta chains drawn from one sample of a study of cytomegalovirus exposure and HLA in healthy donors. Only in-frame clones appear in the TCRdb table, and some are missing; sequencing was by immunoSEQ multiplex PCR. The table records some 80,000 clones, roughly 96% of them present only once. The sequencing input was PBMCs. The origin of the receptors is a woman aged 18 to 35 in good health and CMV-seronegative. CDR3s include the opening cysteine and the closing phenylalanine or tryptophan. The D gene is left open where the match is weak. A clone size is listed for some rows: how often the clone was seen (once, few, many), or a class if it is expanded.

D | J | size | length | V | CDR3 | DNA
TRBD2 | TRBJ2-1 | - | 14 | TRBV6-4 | CASSEAGDYNEQFF | TGTGCCAGCAGTGAGGCGGGAGACTACAATGAGCAGTTCTTC
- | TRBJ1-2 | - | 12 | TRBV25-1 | CASSAQTYGYTF | TGTGCCAGCAGTGCCCAAACTTATGGCTACACCTTC
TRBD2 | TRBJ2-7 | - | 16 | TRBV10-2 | CASSELRGLADYEQYF | TGCGCCAGCAGTGAGCTGCGCGGACTAGCAGACTACGAGCAGTACTTC
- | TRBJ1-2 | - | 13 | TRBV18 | CASSPRGENGYTF | TGTGCCAGCTCACCACGGGGGGAGAATGGCTACACCTTC
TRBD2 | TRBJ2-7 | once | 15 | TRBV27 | CASSLSTSRLYEQYF | TGTGCCAGCAGTTTATCGACTAGCCGACTCTACGAGCAGTACTTC
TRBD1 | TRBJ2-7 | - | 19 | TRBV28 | CASSPQGGRYRGPLYEQYF | TGTGCCAGCAGTCCCCAAGGGGGTAGGTACAGGGGCCCTCTCTACGAGCAGTACTTC
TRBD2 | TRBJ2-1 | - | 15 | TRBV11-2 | CASSFLAGLYNEQFF | TGTGCCAGCAGCTTTCTAGCGGGACTATACAATGAGCAGTTCTTC
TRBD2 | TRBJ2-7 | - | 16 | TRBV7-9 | CASSLGGTSVTYEQYF | TGTGCCAGCAGCCTAGGAGGCACTAGCGTCACCTACGAGCAGTACTTC
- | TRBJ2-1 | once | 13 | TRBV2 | CASTRGSYNEQFF | TGTGCCAGCACTCGCGGCTCCTACAATGAGCAGTTCTTC
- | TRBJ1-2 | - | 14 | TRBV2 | CASSESGPLSGYTF | TGTGCCAGCAGTGAATCAGGGCCCCTCAGCGGCTACACCTTC
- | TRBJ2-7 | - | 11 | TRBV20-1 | CSANRAHEQYF | TGCAGTGCTAACAGGGCCCACGAGCAGTACTTC
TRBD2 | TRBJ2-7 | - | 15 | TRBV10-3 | CAISGRTSGLYEQYF | TGTGCCATCAGTGGGAGGACTAGCGGTCTCTACGAGCAGTACTTC
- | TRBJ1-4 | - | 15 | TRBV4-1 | CASSQPGRANEKLFF | TGCGCCAGCAGCCAACCCGGGAGGGCTAATGAAAAACTGTTTTTT
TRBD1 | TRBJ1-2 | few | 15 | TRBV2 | CASSDRDRAIYGYTF | TGTGCCAGCAGCGACCGGGACAGGGCTATCTATGGCTACACCTTC
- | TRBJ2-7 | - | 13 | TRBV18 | CASSPLSKYEQYF | TGTGCCAGCTCACCGCTAAGTAAGTACGAGCAGTACTTC
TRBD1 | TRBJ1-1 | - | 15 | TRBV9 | CASSARQGSDTEAFF | TGTGCCAGCAGCGCCAGACAGGGGAGCGACACTGAAGCTTTCTTT
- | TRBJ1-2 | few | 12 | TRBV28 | CASVGNRLGYTF | TGTGCCAGCGTAGGAAACAGGCTTGGCTACACCTTC
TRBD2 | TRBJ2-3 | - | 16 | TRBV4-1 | CASSQLWTSGSYTQYF | TGCGCCAGCAGCCAACTCTGGACTAGCGGGAGTTATACGCAGTATTTT
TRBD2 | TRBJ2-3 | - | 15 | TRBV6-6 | CASSFGLAPTDTQYF | TGTGCCAGCAGTTTTGGACTAGCTCCCACAGATACGCAGTATTTT
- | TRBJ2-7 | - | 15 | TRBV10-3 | CAISVEGSGAYEQYF | TGTGCCATCAGTGTTGAGGGTTCGGGGGCCTACGAGCAGTACTTC
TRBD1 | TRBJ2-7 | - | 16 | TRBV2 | CASTPLPGQGAYEQYF | TGTGCCAGCACCCCACTGCCGGGACAGGGGGCCTACGAGCAGTACTTC
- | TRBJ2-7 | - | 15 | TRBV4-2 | CASSQGTSSSYEQYF | TGTGCCAGCAGCCAAGGAACTAGCAGCTCCTACGAGCAGTACTTC
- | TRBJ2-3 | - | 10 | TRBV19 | CASGEDTQYF | TGTGCCAGTGGGGAGGATACGCAGTATTTT